The 20 T cell receptor beta chains below all came from one sample that was sequenced in a study of beta chain features in type 1 diabetes. Every isolated RNA sample was fully reverse transcribed, so sequencing captured expressed TCRB transcripts. Repertoires were generated with immunoSEQ multiplex PCR, while TCRdb's copy carries only in-frame clones and drops some. The table records about 250,000 clones, 11% to 15% of them present only once. Material: naive CD4+ T cells from blood. Receptor source: a woman in her forties in good health.

The chain recombines TRBV7-2 with TRBJ1-1; 7 bases match TRBD1. Losses at the gene ends were 7 bases for V and 4 bases for J; bases not matched to a gene: 6. CDR1 SGHTA and CDR2 FQGNSA come from the germline V gene. This CDR3 has 13 amino acids. CDR3 amino acids: CASKGAATTEAFF. The CDR3 bases are TGTGCCAGCAAGGGGGCCGCGACCACTGAAGCTTTCTTT.

This clone has more than one count but fewer than ten. CDR3 nucleotides: TGTGCCAGCAGCCTCCCGGTTCAGGCGGAAGCTTTCTTT. Its protein product is CASSLPVQAEAFF. The chain recombines TRBV11-1 with TRBJ1-1; D is ambiguous. The CDR3 sequence is 13 residues long. CDR1 and CDR2 (germline): SGHAT, FQDESV (reference sequence). V was cut by 5 bases and J by 8 bases, with 15 bases left in between.

As DNA, the CDR3 is TGTGCCAGCAGCGGGGGACAGACATGGGCAACCAATCGAGAGACCCAGTACTTC. Its protein product is CASSGGQTWATNRETQYF. The chain joins TRBV5-6 to TRBJ2-5, with TRBD1 identical over 7 bases. V shed 4 bases, J shed 4 bases, and the junction held 19 bases outside the gene matches. Germline-derived CDR1 and CDR2 are SGHDT and YYEEEE. The CDR3 is 18 amino acids.

Only a few counts were recorded for this clone. This chain joins TRBV6-6 and TRBJ2-7; 9 bases match TRBD1. Germline CDR1 reads MNHNY; CDR2 reads SVGAGI (reference sequence). The CDR3 runs to 14 residues. V lost 6 bases, J lost 2 bases, and 5 bases stayed unmatched. The CDR3 DNA is TGTGCCAGCAGGCCGGGACAGGGTGCCTACGAGCAGTACTTC. Amino acids: CASRPGQGAYEQYF.

V usage is TRBV29-1 and J usage is TRBJ1-4, with D maybe TRBD1 (6 bases). Trimming left V 5 bases short and J 8 bases short, with 18 bases between. The CDR3 contains 14 residues. CDR1 SQVTM and CDR2 ANQGSEA come from the germline V gene. The CDR3 DNA reads as TGCAGCGTTACAACCGGACAGCCTCGCGAAAAACTGTTTTTT. Amino acid sequence: CSVTTGQPREKLFF.

The genes are TRBV7-2 and TRBJ2-4; no reliable D call. The germline CDR1 and CDR2 sequences are SGHTA and FQGNSA. The CDR3 loop spans 13 amino acids. Between the trimmed V and J ends, which lost 5 bases and 2 bases, there was a span of 7 bases. As DNA, the CDR3 is TGTGCCAGCAGCCTTACTCCCAAAAACATTCAGTACTTC. The encoded protein is CASSLTPKNIQYF. Combining the CDR3 with reference TRBV7-2 and TRBJ2-4 gives the whole variable domain GAGVSQSPSNKVTEKGKDVELRCDPISGHTALYWYRQSLGQGLEFLIYFQGNSAPDKSGLPSDRFSAERTGGSVSTLTIQRTQQEDSAVYLCASSLTPKNIQYFGAGTRLSVL.

The rearrangement joins TRBV6-5 to TRBJ1-2, with no clear D. The CDR3 is 11 amino acids. V was trimmed by 6 bases and J by 8 bases, leaving 10 bases between them. In germline, CDR1 is MNHEY, CDR2 SVGAGI. The CDR3 is CASSSQTGYTF. CDR3 nucleotides: TGTGCCAGCAGCTCTCAAACAGGCTACACCTTC.

This clone has just a few counts. This chain uses TRBV7-9 with TRBJ1-6, with 7 bases aligning to TRBD1. Germline V lookup: CDR1 SEHNR, CDR2 FQNEAQ (reference sequence). CDR3 size: 15 residues. The trim removed 5 bases at V and 5 bases at J, leaving 6 bases unmatched. CDR3 in DNA: TGTGCCAGCAGCCCAGTGACAGGGAATAATTCACCCCTCCACTTT. It encodes CASSPVTGNNSPLHF.

The chain links TRBV19 to TRBJ2-3; D is unresolved. The germline V and J ends were trimmed by 1 base and 2 bases, with 4 bases remaining between them. Germline V lookup: CDR1 LNHDA, CDR2 SQIVND (reference sequence). The CDR3 has 13 residues. In nucleotides, the CDR3 is TGTGCCAGTAGTATAGGAGCCACAGATACGCAGTATTTT. It yields the protein CASSIGATDTQYF. Combining the CDR3 with reference TRBV19 and TRBJ2-3 gives the whole variable domain DGGITQSPKYLFRKEGQNVTLSCEQNLNHDAMYWYRQDPGQGLRLIYYSQIVNDFQKGDIAEGYSVSREKKESFPLTVTSAQKNPTAFYLCASSIGATDTQYFGPGTRLTVL.

This clone was observed a handful of times. CDR3 loop: CASTRDRGSEAFF. For the CDR3, the DNA is TGTGCCAGCACCAGGGACAGGGGATCTGAAGCTTTCTTT. J is TRBJ1-1 and V is TRBV6-6; 10 bases map to TRBD1. This CDR3 contains 13 residues. The V gene end was trimmed by 7 bases and the J gene end by 6 bases; junction bases not matched to a gene: 5. Germline CDR1 MNHNY, CDR2 SVGAGI (reference sequence).

This clone was counted between two and nine times. Other DNA sequences in the same sample also yield this CDR3. The CDR3 is CASSWGQGEETQYF. For the CDR3, the DNA is TGCGCCAGCAGCTGGGGACAGGGGGAAGAGACCCAGTACTTC. The V gene is TRBV5-1, the J gene TRBJ2-5; TRBD1 matches at 11 bases. CDR3 length: 14 amino acids. V trimming: 3 bases; J trimming: 3 bases; junction bases outside the gene matches: 1. Germline V gives CDR1 SGHRS, CDR2 YFSETQ.

The sample holds a few counts of this clone. This same CDR3 is encoded by further DNA sequences in the sample. The genes are TRBV4-3 and TRBJ2-7; TRBD2 matches at 8 bases. J gave up 3 bases and V 0 bases, and 10 bases lay outside the gene matches. Germline assignment: CDR1 LGHNA and CDR2 YSLEER. The CDR3 totals 17 residues. This CDR3 is CASSQEAVGLAYYEQYF. CDR3 nucleotide sequence: TGCGCCAGCAGCCAAGAGGCGGTAGGACTAGCCTACTACGAGCAGTACTTC.

This clone was seen more than once but under ten times. The rearrangement links TRBV18 to TRBJ2-1, with TRBD2 matching 9 bases. The CDR3 loop spans 17 amino acids. V lost 3 bases, J lost 7 bases, and 13 bases stayed unmatched. Germline CDR1 is KGHSH and CDR2 is LQKENI. In nucleotides, the CDR3 is TGTGCCAGCTCACCGCGTATTTTAGCGGGGGATTTGAATGAGCAGTTCTTC. Residues: CASSPRILAGDLNEQFF.

The sample holds a few counts of this clone. The gene calls are TRBV6-5 and TRBJ2-1; D perhaps matches TRBD1 (5 bases). In germline, CDR1 is MNHEY, CDR2 SVGAGI. V was pared by 6 bases and J by 8 bases, with 8 bases between. CDR3 length equals 11 residues. The CDR3 region has the DNA TGTGCCAGCAGCCAGGGTTATGAGCAGTTCTTC. Translating it yields CASSQGYEQFF.

Turning to this clone: The germline gene is not matched at one end of the junction; a read error may be the cause. V usage is TRBV7-7 and J usage is TRBJ2-1; TRBD1 might be the D (5 bases). Germline V gene sequence: CDR1 SSHAT, CDR2 FNYEAQ (reference sequence). CDR3 length: 15 residues. The CDR3 sequence: CASSLTVSSYNEQFF. The CDR3 nucleotides are TGTGCTAGCAGCCTGACAGTGAGCTCCTACAATGAGCAGTTCTTC.

CDR3 in amino acids: CASSSFQGGGYTF. CDR3 coding DNA: TGTGCCAGCAGTTCTTTCCAGGGTGGAGGCTACACCTTC. V gene TRBV27 combines with J gene TRBJ1-2, with D perhaps matching TRBD1 (5 bases). In germline, CDR1 is MNHEY, CDR2 SMNVEV (reference sequence). This CDR3 region has 13 residues. The V end was cut by 4 bases, the J end by 8 bases, with 14 bases between.

The J gene is TRBJ1-2, the V gene TRBV18, with 9 bases aligning to TRBD1. V dropped 6 bases and J dropped 2; count of bases not matched to a gene: 10. The length of the CDR3 is 16 residues. Germline V gene sequence: CDR1 KGHSH, CDR2 LQKENI. Here the CDR3 DNA reads TGTGCCAGCTCCTCACAGGGGGCGAGATTCAACTATGGCTACACCTTC. As protein: CASSSQGARFNYGYTF.

This clone was seen only a few times. This rearrangement joins TRBV5-8 to TRBJ1-2, with D possibly being TRBD1 (6 bases). Germline V gives CDR1 SGHTS, CDR2 YDEGEE. This CDR3 spans 13 amino acids. Trimming removed 1 base from V and 5 bases from J, with 9 bases in between. In DNA, the CDR3 is TGTGCCAGCAGCTTGACAGGGCGATATGGCTACACCTTC. Residues: CASSLTGRYGYTF.

The chain has TRBV9 and TRBJ2-1; a possible D gene is TRBD1 (6 bases). The CDR3 has 15 amino acids. V was trimmed by 0 bases and J by 9 bases, leaving 16 bases between them. Germline-derived CDR1 and CDR2 are SGDLS and YYNGEE. CDR3 nucleotide sequence: TGTGCCAGCAGCGTAGCCCCCGGGACACAACTTGAGCAGTTCTTC. Translated, it gives CASSVAPGTQLEQFF.

The rearrangement links TRBV18 to TRBJ2-2; TRBD2 agrees at 9 bases. V lost 3 bases, J lost 6 bases, and 8 bases stayed unmatched. Germline CDR1 reads KGHSH; CDR2 reads LQKENI. The CDR3 runs to 16 residues. CDR3 region: CASSPLLAGGPGELFF. As DNA, the CDR3 is TGTGCCAGCTCACCCCTCCTTGCGGGGGGGCCCGGGGAGCTGTTTTTT.